The rows below give T cell receptor beta chains drawn from one sample of a study of T cell repertoires in cytomegalovirus infection. TCRdb ran MiXCR on the reads and lists one entry per CDR3 protein. The sample yields tens of thousands of distinct CDR3 sequences, about a fifth seen once. These receptors have no known antigen. Sample: CD8+ T cells from cultured PBMCs, taken from culture after CMV antigen stimulation. The receptors shown here come from a human donor in good health (CMV status not recorded). Some clones in this sample may be carry-over from other donors' samples. The CDR3 runs from the conserved cysteine through the conserved F or W. A D gene is named only where the DNA matches it firmly. Size tells how often a clone was seen (once, few, many) or the class of an expanded clone, and some rows leave it out.

abundance,v_gene,j_gene,d_gene,CDR3nt,CDR3aa
.,TRBV7-9,TRBJ2-1,TRBD2,TGTGCCAGCAGCTTAGCGATAAGAACTAGCGGGATCCATGAGCAGTTCTTC,CASSLAIRTSGIHEQFF
.,TRBV9,TRBJ2-3,.,TGTGCCAGCAGTGGGGGAGTTGAAGGGGGATGGACAGATACGCAGTATTTT,CASSGGVEGGWTDTQYF
few,TRBV7-2,TRBJ1-4,.,TGTGCCAGCAGCCCCCAGGACCTCTTGGGTGAAAAACTGTTTTTT,CASSPQDLLGEKLFF
few,TRBV7-9,TRBJ2-6,TRBD2,TGTGCCAGCAGCTCAGTGGGGGGGTCCTCTGGGGCCAACGTCCTGACTTTC,CASSSVGGSSGANVLTF
.,TRBV5-8,TRBJ1-2,.,TGTGCCAGCAGCTTTGTGGGGGCGTGGGGCTACACCTTC,CASSFVGAWGYTF
.,TRBV7-6,TRBJ2-1,.,TGTGCCAGCAGCTTAACAATGAGAAGCTACAATGAGCAGTTCTTC,CASSLTMRSYNEQFF
.,TRBV15,TRBJ2-1,.,TGTGCCACCAGCAGAGATCGAGGACAAGGCCACAATGAGCAGTTCTTC,CATSRDRGQGHNEQFF
many,TRBV7-9,TRBJ2-7,.,TGTGCCAGCAGCTTAGCGTCCAGCTACGAGCAGTACTTC,CASSLASSYEQYF
.,TRBV4-3,TRBJ2-7,.,TGCGCCAGCAGCCAAGAGAGAGGGGGAAACTCCTACGAGCAGTACTTC,CASSQERGGNSYEQYF
.,TRBV27,TRBJ2-7,TRBD1,TGTGCCAGCAGTGTAAGTAGGGACAGACCCTACGAGCAGTACTTC,CASSVSRDRPYEQYF
.,TRBV7-6,TRBJ2-1,TRBD2,TGTGCCAGCAGCTTAACTAGCGGTAAGCAGTTCTTC,CASSLTSGKQFF
.,TRBV9,TRBJ2-3,.,TGTGCCAGCAGCGAGTGGGGGAGTACCACAGATACGCAGTATTTT,CASSEWGSTTDTQYF
few,TRBV19,TRBJ2-7,.,TGTGCCAGTAGTATTGGGGACGCCTCCTACGAGCAGTACTTC,CASSIGDASYEQYF
few,TRBV12-3/TRBV12-4,TRBJ2-1,TRBD1,TGTGCCAGCAGTGATCCAGGGGGTTCCTACAATGAGCAGTTCTTC,CASSDPGGSYNEQFF
few,TRBV7-2,TRBJ1-5,.,TGTGCCAGCAGCCCGGTAGGGACCGGAGGGCGGCCCCAGCATTTT,CASSPVGTGGRPQHF
few,TRBV7-8,TRBJ2-1,.,TGTGCCAGCTCGGAGAGGAGTGACAATGAGCAGTTCTTC,CASSERSDNEQFF
few,TRBV4-3,TRBJ1-1,.,TGCGCCAGCAGCCAAGATCGCTCGGCAGTGAACACTGAAGCTTTCTTT,CASSQDRSAVNTEAFF
.,TRBV7-9,TRBJ2-1,TRBD1,TGTGCCAGCAGGGCCGCCGGACAGGGTGGAGGCAATGAGCAGTTCTTC,CASRAAGQGGGNEQFF
few,TRBV4-1,TRBJ2-1,.,TGCGCCAGCAGCCAAGGGTGGGAGTTAGATGAGCAGTTCTTC,CASSQGWELDEQFF
.,TRBV7-8,TRBJ2-2,.,TGTGCCAGCAGCTTGCTAGAGAACACCGGGGAGCTGTTTTTT,CASSLLENTGELFF
.,TRBV7-2,TRBJ1-3,.,TGTGCCAGCAGCCCCGCCAGTAGCTCTGGAAACACCATATATTTT,CASSPASSSGNTIYF
few,TRBV4-3,TRBJ2-1,TRBD2,TGCGCCAGCAGCCAAGATACGGGTGGACTAGGTTTCGACAATGAGCAGTTCTTC,CASSQDTGGLGFDNEQFF
many,TRBV6-2/TRBV6-3,TRBJ2-5,TRBD2,TGTGCCAGCAGCCTAGGGGTAGCGGGAGTCTGGCAGACCCAGTACTTC,CASSLGVAGVWQTQYF
.,TRBV7-2,TRBJ2-1,TRBD1,TGTGCCAGCAGCCCTGGGACAGGGGGTCACAATGAGCAGTTCTTC,CASSPGTGGHNEQFF
few,TRBV15,TRBJ2-7,.,TGTGCCACCAGCAGAGCTGTCGACAACTCCTACGAGCAGTACTTC,CATSRAVDNSYEQYF
many,TRBV12-3/TRBV12-4,TRBJ1-2,.,TGTGCCAGCAGTTTACCATGGGGCTATGGCTACACCTTC,CASSLPWGYGYTF
.,TRBV7-8,TRBJ2-7,.,TGTGCCAGCAGCTTAGGCGGGGGCCCGGGGTACGAGCAGTACTTC,CASSLGGGPGYEQYF
.,TRBV7-8,TRBJ2-7,TRBD2,TGTGCCAGCAGTGAAAGTAGTGCTAGCGGCTACGAGCAGTACTTC,CASSESSASGYEQYF
.,TRBV4-1,TRBJ2-7,.,TGCGCCAGCAGCCAAGGACAGGGAGGGTCCTACGAGCAGTACTTC,CASSQGQGGSYEQYF
.,TRBV7-2,TRBJ1-3,.,TGTGCCAGCAGCCCACGGGAGGGACGAATCTCTGGAAACACCATATATTTT,CASSPREGRISGNTIYF
few,TRBV27,TRBJ1-2,TRBD1,TGTGCCAGCAGTTCATATACAGGGGATCTCTATGGCTACACCTTC,CASSSYTGDLYGYTF
.,TRBV4-2,TRBJ1-2,.,TGTGCCAGCAGCCAAGAGGCAGGACCCCCGGATGGCTACACCTTC,CASSQEAGPPDGYTF
few,TRBV7-9,TRBJ2-3,TRBD2,TGTGCCAGCAGCCCCAGCGGGGGCGCGGGGACGCAGTATTTT,CASSPSGGAGTQYF
.,TRBV4-1,TRBJ1-5,.,TGCGCCAGCAGCCAAACCGGAGAGGGCCCAAGGTTCAATCAGCCCCAGCATTTT,CASSQTGEGPRFNQPQHF
.,TRBV12-3/TRBV12-4,TRBJ2-3,.,TGTGCCAGCAGTCCGTCAGGGGCAGATACGCAGTATTTT,CASSPSGADTQYF
.,TRBV27,TRBJ2-1,.,TGTGCCAGCAGTTTACGTCCCGGGATCCACCCAAATGAGCAGTTCTTC,CASSLRPGIHPNEQFF
medium-sized,TRBV6-2/TRBV6-3,TRBJ2-2,.,TGTGCCAGCAGCCGAGGGGGCACCGGGGAGCTGTTTTTT,CASSRGGTGELFF
.,TRBV4-2,TRBJ2-1,.,TGTGCCAGCAGCCAATGGGTCCTAAATGAGCAGTTCTTC,CASSQWVLNEQFF
few,TRBV7-2,TRBJ2-2,.,TGTGCCAGCAGCCCCCGGAGTACTAGTGCCACCGGGGAGCTGTTTTTT,CASSPRSTSATGELFF
.,TRBV14,TRBJ2-1,TRBD1,TGTGCCAGCAGTTTTCGGGACAGGGGCAAATCCCCATACAATGAGCAGTTCTTC,CASSFRDRGKSPYNEQFF
.,TRBV6-6,TRBJ2-7,.,TGTGCCAGCAGTTACTCCAGGGGATCGGTAAACTACGAGCAGTACTTC,CASSYSRGSVNYEQYF
.,TRBV7-2,TRBJ1-2,TRBD1,TGTGCCAGCAGCCCAACCCCCTCCGGGACAGGACATGGCTACACCTTC,CASSPTPSGTGHGYTF
.,TRBV5-1,TRBJ2-3,.,TGCGCCAGCAGCTTGAATAGCGGTTTCGAGCAGTATTTT,CASSLNSGFEQYF
few,TRBV7-2,TRBJ2-5,TRBD1,TGTGCCAGCAGCATAAGGACACAGGACAGGGGAGAGACCCAGTACTTC,CASSIRTQDRGETQYF
few,TRBV6-2/TRBV6-3,TRBJ2-7,.,TGTGCCAGCAGTTTTGCTAAAGGGTCCTACGAGCAGTACTTC,CASSFAKGSYEQYF
few,TRBV7-2,TRBJ1-1,.,TGTGCCAGCAGCCCCTCGCGGGGATCCACTGAAGCTTTCTTT,CASSPSRGSTEAFF
.,TRBV7-6,TRBJ2-5,TRBD1,TGTGCCAGCAGCCCAACGGACAGGGGCAGCGAGACCCAGTACTTC,CASSPTDRGSETQYF
few,TRBV6-2/TRBV6-3,TRBJ1-2,.,TGTGCCACCCACGGGGGTCTTAACTATGGCTACACCTTC,CATHGGLNYGYTF
few,TRBV19,TRBJ1-1,.,TGTGCCAGTAGTTTCCGGGTCTCCGACTCTGAAGCTTTCTTT,CASSFRVSDSEAFF
few,TRBV6-2/TRBV6-3,TRBJ1-5,.,TGTGCCAGCAGTTACTCCATGATCACAGACCGTAGCAATCAGCCCCAGCATTTT,CASSYSMITDRSNQPQHF
.,TRBV20-1,TRBJ2-1,.,TGCAGTGCTAGAGACCTACTCACAAGGTTCGGTGAGCAGTTCTTC,CSARDLLTRFGEQFF
.,TRBV12-3/TRBV12-4,TRBJ2-5,.,TGTGCCAGCAGTCCCGTTGCCACGGGGGAGACCCAGTACTTC,CASSPVATGETQYF
many,TRBV6-6,TRBJ2-1,.,TGTGCCAGCAGTTACTCCGGGACTTATAACAATGAGCAGTTCTTC,CASSYSGTYNNEQFF